This T cell receptor (beta chain) was sequenced for a study of T cell changes during pregnancy in multiple sclerosis. Clones were sequenced by immunoSEQ multiplex PCR, and TCRdb holds only the in-frame ones, with some missing. The sample comprises roughly 74,000 clones, about nine tenths of which are singletons, and approximately 3.4% rests with the top ten. The CDR3 has 12 amino acids. Germline V gene sequence: CDR1 GTSNPN, CDR2 SVGIG (reference sequence). The V gene lost 2 bases and the J gene lost 5 bases, with 9 bases spanning the gap. This clonotype originated in a female donor with multiple sclerosis, enrolled in a pregnancy study. The chain joins TRBV30 to TRBJ1-2; D not resolved. The source was peripheral blood, collected before pregnancy. CDR3: CAWSPDWYGYTF. The CDR3 region has the DNA TGTGCCTGGAGTCCAGATTGGTATGGCTACACCTTC.